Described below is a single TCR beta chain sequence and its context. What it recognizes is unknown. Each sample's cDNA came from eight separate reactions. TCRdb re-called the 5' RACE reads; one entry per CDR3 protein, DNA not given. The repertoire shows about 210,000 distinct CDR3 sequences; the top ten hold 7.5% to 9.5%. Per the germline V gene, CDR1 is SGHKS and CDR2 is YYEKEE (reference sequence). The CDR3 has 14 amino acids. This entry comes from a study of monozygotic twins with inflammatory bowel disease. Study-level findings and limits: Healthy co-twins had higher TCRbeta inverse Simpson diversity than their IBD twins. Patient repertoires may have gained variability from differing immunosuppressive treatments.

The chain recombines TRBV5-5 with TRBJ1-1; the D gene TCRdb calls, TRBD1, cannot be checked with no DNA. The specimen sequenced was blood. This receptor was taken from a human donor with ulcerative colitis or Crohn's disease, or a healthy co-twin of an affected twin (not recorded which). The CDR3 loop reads CASSFGTGGTEAFF.